The 13 T cell receptor beta chains presented below share a single source sample, sequenced in a study of blood T cell repertoires in COVID-19. The table came from immunoSEQ multiplex PCR; TCRdb's copy has only in-frame clones and leaves some out. This table holds 55,000 to 65,000 clones, approximately 78% found once. The sample consisted of peripheral blood. Source of these receptors: a man between 60 and 75 years old with COVID-19, enrolled during active disease.

The chain links TRBV7-3 to TRBJ1-1; perhaps TRBD1 as D (5 bases). The germline gives CDR1 SGHTA, CDR2 FQGTGA. The CDR3 spans 13 residues. With 5 bases removed from V and 6 bases from J, the gap between germline ends came to 13 bases. CDR3 protein: CASSIQGRAEAFF. In DNA form, the CDR3 reads TGTGCCAGCAGCATTCAGGGTAGGGCTGAAGCTTTCTTT.

For the CDR3, the DNA is TGCAGTGCTAGAGTGGACAGAGAAGCTTTCTTT. Encoded protein: CSARVDREAFF. V gene TRBV20-1 combines with J gene TRBJ1-1, with a weak D call TRBD1 (6 bases). The CDR3 extends over 11 amino acids. Trimming stripped 1 base from V and 8 bases from J, with 8 bases between. Germline assignment: CDR1 DFQATT and CDR2 SNEGSKA (reference sequence).

This rearrangement joins TRBV27 to TRBJ2-1; TRBD2 agrees at 10 bases. V was clipped by 6 bases and J by 2 bases; unmatched bases: 4. The V gene's germline CDR1 is MNHEY and CDR2 SMNVEV (reference sequence). The CDR3 contains 15 residues. Written as DNA, the CDR3 is TGTGCCAGCAGGAGCGGGGGGGAACCCTACAATGAGCAGTTCTTC. Translating gives CASRSGGEPYNEQFF.

The chain combines TRBV4-3 with TRBJ2-3; TRBD1 is a possible D gene (6 bases). The CDR3 consists of 15 residues. V lost 0 bases, J lost 4 bases, and 11 bases lay in between. CDR1 is LGHNA, CDR2 YSLEER, per germline. CDR3 protein: CASSQDSGAADTQYF. CDR3 sequence (DNA): TGCGCCAGCAGCCAAGATTCAGGGGCAGCAGATACGCAGTATTTT.

The gene calls are TRBV5-4 and TRBJ1-1; possible D gene TRBD1, 6 bases. Germline assignment: CDR1 SGHNT and CDR2 YYREEE (reference sequence). V was clipped by 1 base and J by 3 bases, with 13 bases between them. CDR3 length equals 15 residues. The CDR3 DNA follows: TGTGCCAGCAGCTTGCAGCAGGGGCGGGACACTGAAGCTTTCTTT. Amino acids: CASSLQQGRDTEAFF.

The chain employs TRBV10-3 and TRBJ2-1; D perhaps matches TRBD1 (6 bases). Between the trimmed V and J ends, which lost 8 bases and 0 bases, there was a span of 11 bases. Germline V gene sequence: CDR1 ENHRY, CDR2 SYGVKD. This CDR3 contains 14 residues. As DNA, the CDR3 is TGTGCCATCCGAGCAGGGGACTCCTACAATGAGCAGTTCTTC. Its protein is CAIRAGDSYNEQFF.

The V call is TRBV6-4, the J call TRBJ1-1, with D uncertain. CDR1 and CDR2 (germline): MRHNA, SNTAGT. V shed 6 bases and J shed 7 bases, with 15 bases lying between them. The CDR3 has 13 residues. The CDR3 reads CASRRAKFLEAFF. The CDR3 DNA reads as TGTGCCAGCAGGAGGGCAAAATTTCTTGAAGCTTTCTTT.

The chain joins TRBV7-2 to TRBJ2-1, with D possibly matching TRBD2 (6 bases). CDR1 SGHTA and CDR2 FQGNSA come from the germline V gene. V dropped 1 base and J dropped 4 bases, with 17 bases sitting between them. This CDR3 has 17 residues. The DNA of the CDR3 is TGTGCCAGCAGCTTAGGAGGGACTGGGCGCATTTACAATGAGCAGTTCTTC. Its translation: CASSLGGTGRIYNEQFF.

The chain combines TRBV19 with TRBJ2-2; 10 bases line up with TRBD2. The length of the CDR3 is 15 residues. The germline CDR1 and CDR2 sequences are LNHDA and SQIVND (reference sequence). The V segment lost 7 bases and the J segment 3 bases; nucleotides outside the gene matches: 5. CDR3 sequence: CASTSGGAYTGELFF. CDR3 nucleotides: TGTGCCAGTACCAGCGGGGGGGCCTACACCGGGGAGCTGTTTTTT.

The V call is TRBV19, the J call TRBJ2-1; tentative D call: TRBD1 (6 bases). The CDR3 is 18 residues long. In germline, CDR1 is LNHDA, CDR2 SQIVND (reference sequence). Between the trimmed V and J ends, which lost 3 bases and 2 bases, there was a span of 20 bases. This chain's CDR3 is CASSISLTGWGTYNEQFF. DNA for the CDR3: TGTGCCAGTAGTATCTCCTTAACAGGGTGGGGAACCTACAATGAGCAGTTCTTC. The variable domain in full, completed from reference TRBV19 and TRBJ2-1, reads DGGITQSPKYLFRKEGQNVTLSCEQNLNHDAMYWYRQDPGQGLRLIYYSQIVNDFQKGDIAEGYSVSREKKESFPLTVTSAQKNPTAFYLCASSISLTGWGTYNEQFFGPGTRLTVL.

The V gene is TRBV18, the J gene TRBJ1-3; 8 bases match TRBD1. This CDR3 has 18 residues. The J segment lost 0 bases and the V segment lost 3 bases, leaving 10 bases of the junction unmatched. CDR1 KGHSH and CDR2 LQKENI come from the germline V gene. CDR3 residues: CASSPGTGSHFSGNTIYF. The CDR3 DNA is TGTGCCAGCTCACCCGGGACAGGTTCCCATTTCTCTGGAAACACCATATATTTT.

This chain's CDR3 is CASSDRQAGVNTEAFF. CDR3 DNA: TGTGCCAGCAGTGATCGGCAAGCAGGGGTGAACACTGAAGCTTTCTTT. The chain couples TRBV6-1 to TRBJ1-1; tentatively, D is TRBD1 (6 bases). CDR1 is MNHNS, CDR2 SASEGT, per germline. V lost 3 bases and J 0 bases, leaving 14 bases between the germline ends. This CDR3 has 16 amino acids.

The DNA of the CDR3 is TGTGCCAGCAGTACACAGAGAGCTTTCCAAGAGACCCAGTACTTC. It codes for CASSTQRAFQETQYF. This chain links TRBV5-4 with TRBJ2-5; D gene uncertain. CDR3 length: 15 residues. V was shortened by 5 bases and J by 1 base, with 15 bases between the two germline ends. The germline V gene has CDR1 SGHNT and CDR2 YYREEE (reference sequence).